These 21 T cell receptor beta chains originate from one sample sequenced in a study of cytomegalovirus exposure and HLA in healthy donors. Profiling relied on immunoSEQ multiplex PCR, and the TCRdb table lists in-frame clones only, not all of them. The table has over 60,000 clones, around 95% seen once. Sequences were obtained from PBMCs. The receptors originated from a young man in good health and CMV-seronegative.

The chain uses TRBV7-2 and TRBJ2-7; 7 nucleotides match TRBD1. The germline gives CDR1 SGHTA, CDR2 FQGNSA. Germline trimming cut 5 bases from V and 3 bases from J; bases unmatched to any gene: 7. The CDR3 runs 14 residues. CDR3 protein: CASSLEGALYEQYF. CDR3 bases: TGTGCCAGCAGCCTAGAGGGGGCCCTCTACGAGCAGTACTTC. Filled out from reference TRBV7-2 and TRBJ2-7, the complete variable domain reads GAGVSQSPSNKVTEKGKDVELRCDPISGHTALYWYRQSLGQGLEFLIYFQGNSAPDKSGLPSDRFSAERTGGSVSTLTIQRTQQEDSAVYLCASSLEGALYEQYFGPGTRLTVT.

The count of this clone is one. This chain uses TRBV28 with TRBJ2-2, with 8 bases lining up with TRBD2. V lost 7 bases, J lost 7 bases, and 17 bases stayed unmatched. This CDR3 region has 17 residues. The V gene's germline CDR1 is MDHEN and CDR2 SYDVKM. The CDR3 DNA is TGTGCCAGCACTGGAGGGACTAGACCTATTTTGGGCGGGGAGCTGTTTTTT. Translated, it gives CASTGGTRPILGGELFF.

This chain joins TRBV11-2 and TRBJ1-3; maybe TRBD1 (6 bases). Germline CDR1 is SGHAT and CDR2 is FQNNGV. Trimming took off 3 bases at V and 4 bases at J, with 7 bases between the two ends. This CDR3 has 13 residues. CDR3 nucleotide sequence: TGTGCCAGCAGCTTGGGGACAGGAAACACCATATATTTT. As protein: CASSLGTGNTIYF.

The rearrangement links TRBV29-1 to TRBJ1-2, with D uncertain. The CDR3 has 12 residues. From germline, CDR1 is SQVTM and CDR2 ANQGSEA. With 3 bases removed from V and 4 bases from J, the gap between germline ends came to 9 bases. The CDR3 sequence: CSVESGPYGYTF. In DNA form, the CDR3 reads TGCAGCGTTGAGTCCGGTCCCTATGGCTACACCTTC.

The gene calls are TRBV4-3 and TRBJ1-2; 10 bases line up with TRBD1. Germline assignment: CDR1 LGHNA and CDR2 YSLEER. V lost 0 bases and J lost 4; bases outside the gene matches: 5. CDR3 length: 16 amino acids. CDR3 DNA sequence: TGCGCCAGCAGCCAAGAAGGGACAGGGGAGATCTATGGCTACACCTTC. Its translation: CASSQEGTGEIYGYTF.

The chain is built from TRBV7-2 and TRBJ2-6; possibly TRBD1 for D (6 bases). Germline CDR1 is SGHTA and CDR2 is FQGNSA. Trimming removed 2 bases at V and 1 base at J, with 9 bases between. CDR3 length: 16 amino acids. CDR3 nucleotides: TGTGCCAGCAGCTTAAAAGGGACATCTGGGGCCAACGTCCTGACTTTC. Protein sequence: CASSLKGTSGANVLTF.

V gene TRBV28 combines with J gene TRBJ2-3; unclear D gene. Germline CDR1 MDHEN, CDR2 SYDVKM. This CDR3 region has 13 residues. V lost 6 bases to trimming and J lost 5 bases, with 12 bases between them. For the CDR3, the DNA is TGTGCCAGCAGCGTAGTCTCCCAAGATACGCAGTATTTT. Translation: CASSVVSQDTQYF.

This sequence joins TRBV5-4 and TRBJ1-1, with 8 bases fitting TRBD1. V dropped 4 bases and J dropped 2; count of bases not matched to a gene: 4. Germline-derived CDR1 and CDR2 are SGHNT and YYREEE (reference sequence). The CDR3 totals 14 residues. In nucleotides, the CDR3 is TGTGCCAGCAGCCCTGGACAGGGCAACACTGAAGCTTTCTTT. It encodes CASSPGQGNTEAFF.

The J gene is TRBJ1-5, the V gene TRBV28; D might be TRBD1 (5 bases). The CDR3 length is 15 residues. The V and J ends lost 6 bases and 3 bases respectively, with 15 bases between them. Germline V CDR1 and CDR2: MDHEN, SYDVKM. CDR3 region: CASSPYGGDNQPQHF. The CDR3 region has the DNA TGTGCCAGCAGCCCCTACGGGGGGGACAATCAGCCCCAGCATTTT.

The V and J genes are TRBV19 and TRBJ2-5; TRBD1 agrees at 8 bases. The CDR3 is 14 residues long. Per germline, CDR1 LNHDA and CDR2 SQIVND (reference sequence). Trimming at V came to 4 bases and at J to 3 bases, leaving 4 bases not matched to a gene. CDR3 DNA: TGTGCCAGTAGTACCCCGGGACAGGAAGAGACCCAGTACTTC. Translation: CASSTPGQEETQYF.

The CDR3 DNA sequence: TGTGCCAGCAGCGTAGCGGTTAGCGGGGGGGAAGAGACCCAGTACTTC. Protein: CASSVAVSGGEETQYF. J is TRBJ2-5 and V is TRBV9; 11 nucleotides line up with TRBD2. Germline V lookup: CDR1 SGDLS, CDR2 YYNGEE. CDR3 length: 16 residues. After removal of 0 bases from V and 3 bases from J, the junction contained 4 bases not matched to a gene.

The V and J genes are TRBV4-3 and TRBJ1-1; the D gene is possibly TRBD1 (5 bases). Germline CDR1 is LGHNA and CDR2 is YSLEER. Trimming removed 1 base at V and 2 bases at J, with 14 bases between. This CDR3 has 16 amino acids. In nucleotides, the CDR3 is TGCGCCAGCAGCCAAGGAAGGTGGCAGGGCAACACTGAAGCTTTCTTT. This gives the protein CASSQGRWQGNTEAFF.

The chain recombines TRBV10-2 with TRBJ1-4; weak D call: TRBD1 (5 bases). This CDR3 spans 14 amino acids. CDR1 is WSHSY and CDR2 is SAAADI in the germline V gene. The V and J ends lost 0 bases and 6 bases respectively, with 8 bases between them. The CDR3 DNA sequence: TGCGCCAGCAGTGAGTCCCCAGGGCATGAAAAACTGTTTTTT. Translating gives CASSESPGHEKLFF.

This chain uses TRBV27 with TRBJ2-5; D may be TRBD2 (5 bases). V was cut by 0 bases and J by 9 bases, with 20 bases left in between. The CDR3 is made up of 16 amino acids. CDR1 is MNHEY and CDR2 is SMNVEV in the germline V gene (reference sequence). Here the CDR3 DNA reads TGTGCCAGCAGTTTATCTTGGGTTTTTTCCACGGAGGCCCAGTACTTC. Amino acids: CASSLSWVFSTEAQYF.

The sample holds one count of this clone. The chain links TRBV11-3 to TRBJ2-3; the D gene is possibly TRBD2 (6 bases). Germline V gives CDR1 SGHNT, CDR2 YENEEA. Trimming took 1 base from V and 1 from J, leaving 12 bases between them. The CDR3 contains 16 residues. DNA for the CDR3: TGTGCCAGCAGCTTAGGTTTCTGGGAGGGCACAGATACGCAGTATTTT. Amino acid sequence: CASSLGFWEGTDTQYF.

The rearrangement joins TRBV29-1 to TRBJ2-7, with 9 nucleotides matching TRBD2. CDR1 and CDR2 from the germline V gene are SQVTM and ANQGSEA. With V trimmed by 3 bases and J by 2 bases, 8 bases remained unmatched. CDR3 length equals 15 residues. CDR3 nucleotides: TGCAGCGTTGAGCTTGGTAGCGGGGGAACCTACGAGCAGTACTTC. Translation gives CSVELGSGGTYEQYF.

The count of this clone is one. The CDR3 DNA is TGTGCCAGCAGCTCTATGAACACTGAAGCTTTCTTT. Protein sequence: CASSSMNTEAFF. This chain joins TRBV7-3 and TRBJ1-1; D remains unclear. CDR1 is SGHTA and CDR2 is FQGTGA in the germline V gene. Trimming took off 4 bases at V and 0 bases at J, with 3 bases between the two ends. The CDR3 runs to 12 residues.

The CDR3 DNA is TGTGCCACCCAGAACCCGGACAGGGGTATCTACGAGCAGTACTTC. Protein sequence: CATQNPDRGIYEQYF. The chain employs TRBV10-3 and TRBJ2-7, with TRBD1 matching over 9 bases. After removal of 10 bases from V and 3 bases from J, the junction contained 13 bases not matched to a gene. The length of the CDR3 is 15 residues. Germline CDR1 reads ENHRY; CDR2 reads SYGVKD.

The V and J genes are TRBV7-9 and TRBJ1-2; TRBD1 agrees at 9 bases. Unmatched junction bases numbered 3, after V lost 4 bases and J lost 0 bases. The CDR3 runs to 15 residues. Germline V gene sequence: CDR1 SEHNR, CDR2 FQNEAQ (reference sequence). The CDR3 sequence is CASSSWTGANYGYTF. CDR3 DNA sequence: TGTGCCAGCAGCTCCTGGACAGGGGCTAACTATGGCTACACCTTC.

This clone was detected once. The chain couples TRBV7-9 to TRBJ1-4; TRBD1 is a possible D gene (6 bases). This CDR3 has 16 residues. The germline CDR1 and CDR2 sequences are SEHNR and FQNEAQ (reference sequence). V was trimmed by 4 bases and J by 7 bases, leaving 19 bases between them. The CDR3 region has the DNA TGTGCCAGCAGCTCCTTGACTCGGGACACCGGTGAAAAACTGTTTTTT. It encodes CASSSLTRDTGEKLFF.

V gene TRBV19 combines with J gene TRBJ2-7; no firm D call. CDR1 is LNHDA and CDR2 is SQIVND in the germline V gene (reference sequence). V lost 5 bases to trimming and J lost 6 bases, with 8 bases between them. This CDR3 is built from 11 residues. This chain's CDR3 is CASSSSGEQYF. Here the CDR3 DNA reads TGTGCCAGTAGTTCCTCAGGCGAGCAGTACTTC.